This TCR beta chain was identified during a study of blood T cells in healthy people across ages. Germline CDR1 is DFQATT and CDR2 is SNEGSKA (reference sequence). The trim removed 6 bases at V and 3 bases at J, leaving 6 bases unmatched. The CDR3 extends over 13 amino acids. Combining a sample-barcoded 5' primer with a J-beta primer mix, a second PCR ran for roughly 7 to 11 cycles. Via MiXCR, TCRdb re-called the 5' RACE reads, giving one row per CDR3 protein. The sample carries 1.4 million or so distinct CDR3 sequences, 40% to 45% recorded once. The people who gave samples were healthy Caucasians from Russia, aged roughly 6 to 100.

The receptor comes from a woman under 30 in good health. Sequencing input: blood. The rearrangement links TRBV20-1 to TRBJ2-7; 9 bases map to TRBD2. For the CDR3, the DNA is TGCAGTGCATCCGGGACTAGCTTCTACGAGCAGTACTTC. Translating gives CSASGTSFYEQYF.